These 21 T cell receptor beta chains were all obtained from the same sample, sequenced in a study of molecular identifiers for immune sequencing clone quantification. TCRdb used MiXCR to reprocess the PCR reads, holding one entry per CDR3 protein. The repertoire holds 75,000 to 100,000 distinct CDR3 sequences, with 15% to 20% as singletons. Specimen: naive CD8+ T cells from blood, with Jurkat cell RNA spiked in. The subset is: FACS-sorted CD8+CD4-CCR7+CD45RA+ naive T cells. Receptors originate from a human donor in good health. Some libraries in this study had Jurkat cell RNA spiked in.

This clonotype was recorded many times. The J gene is TRBJ1-1, the V gene TRBV7-2, with D unresolved. The V gene lost 3 bases and the J gene lost 5 bases, with 7 bases spanning the gap. Germline lookup yields CDR1 SGHTA and CDR2 FQGNSA. The CDR3 extends over 12 amino acids. The CDR3 reads CASSFVGTEAFF. CDR3 bases: TGTGCCAGCAGCTTCGTGGGGACTGAAGCTTTCTTT.

Many counts were recorded for this clonotype. V and J are TRBV29-1 and TRBJ2-2; the D is unclear. This CDR3 spans 13 amino acids. The V gene lost 5 bases and the J gene lost 5 bases, with 12 bases spanning the gap. CDR1 and CDR2 (germline): SQVTM, ANQGSEA. The CDR3 DNA reads TGCAGCGTTAGAAAGAATCCGACCGGGGAGCTGTTTTTT. Residues: CSVRKNPTGELFF.

In this sample, this clonotype turned up many times. V gene TRBV5-6 combines with J gene TRBJ2-7; D gene unclear. CDR1 is SGHDT, CDR2 YYEEEE, per germline. V lost 4 bases to trimming and J lost 10 bases, with 15 bases between them. The CDR3 has 12 amino acids. CDR3: CASSLSQTGQYF. The CDR3 DNA sequence: TGTGCCAGCAGCCTCTCCCAAACTGGTCAGTACTTC.

With regard to this clonotype: This could be a read error, since a much larger clone is one nucleotide away. This sequence joins TRBV19 and TRBJ2-1; 10 bases line up with TRBD2. J lost 6 bases, V lost 9 bases, and 8 bases had no gene match. The CDR3 totals 14 residues. Germline V gene sequence: CDR1 LNHDA, CDR2 SQIVND (reference sequence). The CDR3 sequence: CASHTSGACNEQFF. CDR3 nucleotide sequence: TGTGCCAGCCACACTAGCGGGGCGTGCAATGAGCAGTTCTTC.

This clonotype was detected ten times or more. V usage is TRBV29-1 and J usage is TRBJ1-4; TRBD1 aligns across 9 bases. The J segment lost 8 bases and the V segment lost 6 bases, leaving 4 bases of the junction unmatched. Germline assignment: CDR1 SQVTM and CDR2 ANQGSEA. CDR3 length: 12 amino acids. CDR3 bases: TGCAGCGTAGTCGGGACAGGGGAAAAACTGTTTTTT. Translation gives CSVVGTGEKLFF.

This clonotype was picked up many times. The chain combines TRBV2 with TRBJ2-3; TRBD2 agrees at 7 bases. The CDR3 totals 15 residues. J gave up 2 bases and V 5 bases, and 7 bases lay outside the gene matches. The V gene's germline CDR1 is SNHLY and CDR2 FYNNEI. The CDR3 DNA reads as TGTGCCAGCAGTCAACCGGGACTATCCACAGATACGCAGTATTTT. Its translation is CASSQPGLSTDTQYF.

This clonotype was detected many times. This chain links TRBV9 with TRBJ2-3, with D hard to call. CDR1 SGDLS and CDR2 YYNGEE come from the germline V gene. Trimming removed 4 bases at V and 0 bases at J, with 12 bases between. The CDR3 runs 15 residues. CDR3: CASSPREQSTDTQYF. CDR3 DNA sequence: TGTGCCAGCAGCCCAAGAGAACAGAGCACAGATACGCAGTATTTT.

This clonotype was observed at least ten times. The J gene is TRBJ1-5, the V gene TRBV27; tentatively, D is TRBD1 (5 bases). V lost 4 bases, J lost 2 bases, and 15 bases lay in between. The CDR3 covers 16 residues. Germline V gene sequence: CDR1 MNHEY, CDR2 SMNVEV (reference sequence). This chain's CDR3 is CASSSIAGAGNQPQHF. In DNA form, the CDR3 reads TGTGCCAGCAGTTCTATCGCTGGGGCGGGCAATCAGCCCCAGCATTTT.

This clonotype was seen a few times. A much larger clone sits a single nucleotide away, making a read error possible. Because the CDR3 is missing its conserved closing phenylalanine or tryptophan, this is likely a read error. This rearrangement joins TRBV6-2 or TRBV6-3 to TRBJ2-3; 9 bases are shared with TRBD2. The CDR3 length is 15 residues. Germline CDR1 and CDR2: MNHEY and SVGEGT. The V segment lost 4 bases and the J segment 4 bases; nucleotides outside the gene matches: 6. CDR3 protein: CASSWTIAGADTQYY. The CDR3 DNA follows: TGTGCCAGCAGTTGGACTATAGCGGGAGCAGATACGCAGTATTAT.

This clonotype was observed a few times. The J gene is TRBJ1-6, the V gene TRBV5-1, with TRBD1 matching over 10 bases. The CDR3 extends over 14 amino acids. The ends lost 4 bases at V and 7 bases at J; junction bases unmatched: 2. Germline CDR1 and CDR2: SGHRS and YFSETQ. CDR3 in DNA: TGCGCCAGCAGCCCGGGACAGGGGAATTCACCCCTCCACTTT. Translating it yields CASSPGQGNSPLHF. The full variable domain, with the rest looked up from reference TRBV5-1 and TRBJ1-6, is KAGVTQTPRYLIKTRGQQVTLSCSPISGHRSVSWYQQTPGQGLQFLFEYFSETQRNKGNFPGRFSGRQFSNSRSEMNVSTLELGDSALYLCASSPGQGNSPLHFGNGTRLTVT.

This clonotype occurred many times. The chain links TRBV24-1 to TRBJ2-3; either TRBD1 or TRBD2 may fit D (6 bases each). This CDR3 contains 13 residues. Trimming pared 9 bases from V and 2 bases from J, leaving 11 bases between. Looked up from germline, CDR1 is KGHDR and CDR2 is SFDVKD. This CDR3 reads CATAGHNTDTQYF. CDR3 sequence (DNA): TGTGCCACCGCGGGACACAACACAGATACGCAGTATTTT.

The sample holds many counts of this clonotype. The V gene is TRBV12-3 or TRBV12-4, the J gene TRBJ1-5; D not resolved. There are 8 residues in the CDR3. CDR3 loop: CADTPQHF. The CDR3 nucleotides are TGTGCAGATACGCCCCAGCATTTT.

Many counts were recorded for this clonotype. This chain connects TRBV29-1 to TRBJ2-3, with TRBD1 identical over 9 bases. Germline loops: CDR1 SQVTM, CDR2 ANQGSEA. CDR3 length equals 14 residues. The V and J ends lost 4 bases and 1 base, in that order; junction bases with no gene match: 3. The CDR3 loop reads CSVGDRERTDTQYF. CDR3 in DNA: TGCAGCGTTGGGGACAGGGAGCGCACAGATACGCAGTATTTT.

This clonotype was found many times. J is TRBJ2-3 and V is TRBV28; 7 bases line up with TRBD1. Germline lookup yields CDR1 MDHEN and CDR2 SYDVKM. This CDR3 is 17 amino acids long. The trim removed 4 bases at V and 4 bases at J, leaving 14 bases unmatched. CDR3 loop: CASSSPLRQGGADTQYF. CDR3 DNA sequence: TGTGCCAGCAGTTCCCCTTTGAGACAGGGTGGAGCAGATACGCAGTATTTT.

In regard to this clonotype: A much larger clonotype is one base distant, so this may be a read error. The chain couples TRBV4-3 to TRBJ2-7, with 10 bases lining up with TRBD2. This CDR3 contains 17 residues. Looked up from germline, CDR1 is LGHNA and CDR2 is YSLEER. The CDR3 region has the DNA TGCGCCAGCGGCCAAGACAGAGGACTAGCGGCCACCTACGAGCAGTACTTC. Protein: CASGQDRGLAATYEQYF.

This clonotype was counted many times. CDR3 sequence reads: CASTRLVGANTDTQYF. The CDR3 DNA is TGTGCCAGCACCCGACTAGTCGGGGCTAACACAGATACGCAGTATTTT. The V gene is TRBV2, the J gene TRBJ2-3, with D maybe TRBD2 (6 bases). The CDR3 runs 16 residues. From germline, CDR1 is SNHLY and CDR2 FYNNEI. Trimming removed 7 bases at V and 2 bases at J, with 19 bases between.

The chain joins TRBV6-5 to TRBJ1-1; D not certain. Trimming left V 6 bases short and J 0 bases short, with 11 bases between. CDR3 size: 14 residues. CDR1 and CDR2 (germline): MNHEY, SVGAGI. CDR3 coding DNA: TGTGCCAGCAGATATAGCTCCATGAACACTGAAGCTTTCTTT. It encodes CASRYSSMNTEAFF.

Ten or more counts support this clonotype. J is TRBJ2-3 and V is TRBV20-1; 7 bases agree with TRBD2. Unmatched junction bases numbered 18, after V lost 2 bases and J lost 7 bases. This CDR3 comprises 17 residues. The germline CDR1 and CDR2 sequences are DFQATT and SNEGSKA (reference sequence). CDR3 coding DNA: TGCAGTGCTAGAAGCACCCTAGCGGACCTGTCCCTTAATACGCAGTATTTT. Protein sequence: CSARSTLADLSLNTQYF.

Ten or more counts support this clonotype. The chain employs TRBV20-1 and TRBJ1-1; D perhaps matches TRBD1 (5 bases). The V gene lost 4 bases and the J gene lost 4 bases, with 13 bases spanning the gap. The CDR3 totals 13 residues. The germline V gene has CDR1 DFQATT and CDR2 SNEGSKA (reference sequence). This CDR3 reads CSAIWARGTEAFF. DNA of the CDR3: TGCAGTGCTATTTGGGCGAGGGGCACTGAAGCTTTCTTT.

Notes on this clonotype: One base away lies a much larger clone, so this may be a sequencing read error. This chain uses TRBV4-2 with TRBJ1-1; tentative D call: TRBD1 (5 bases). Germline CDR1 LGHNA, CDR2 YNFKEQ. CDR3 size: 14 residues. CDR3 nucleotides: TGTGCCAGCGGCCAAGTCAGGGTGAACACTGAAGCTTTCTTT. Encoded protein: CASGQVRVNTEAFF.

This clonotype was seen at least ten times. CDR3 residues: CASSSLTSGRSYEQYF. DNA for the CDR3: TGTGCCAGCAGCTCCTTGACTAGCGGGAGATCCTACGAGCAGTACTTC. This sequence joins TRBV5-6 and TRBJ2-7, with 12 positions matching TRBD2. The CDR3 is 16 amino acids. The germline CDR1 and CDR2 sequences are SGHDT and YYEEEE. Germline trimming cut 3 bases from V and 1 base from J; bases unmatched to any gene: 5. The full variable domain, with the rest looked up from reference TRBV5-6 and TRBJ2-7, is DAGVTQSPTHLIKTRGQQVTLRCSPKSGHDTVSWYQQALGQGPQFIFQYYEEEERQRGNFPDRFSGHQFPNYSSELNVNALLLGDSALYLCASSSLTSGRSYEQYFGPGTRLTVT.